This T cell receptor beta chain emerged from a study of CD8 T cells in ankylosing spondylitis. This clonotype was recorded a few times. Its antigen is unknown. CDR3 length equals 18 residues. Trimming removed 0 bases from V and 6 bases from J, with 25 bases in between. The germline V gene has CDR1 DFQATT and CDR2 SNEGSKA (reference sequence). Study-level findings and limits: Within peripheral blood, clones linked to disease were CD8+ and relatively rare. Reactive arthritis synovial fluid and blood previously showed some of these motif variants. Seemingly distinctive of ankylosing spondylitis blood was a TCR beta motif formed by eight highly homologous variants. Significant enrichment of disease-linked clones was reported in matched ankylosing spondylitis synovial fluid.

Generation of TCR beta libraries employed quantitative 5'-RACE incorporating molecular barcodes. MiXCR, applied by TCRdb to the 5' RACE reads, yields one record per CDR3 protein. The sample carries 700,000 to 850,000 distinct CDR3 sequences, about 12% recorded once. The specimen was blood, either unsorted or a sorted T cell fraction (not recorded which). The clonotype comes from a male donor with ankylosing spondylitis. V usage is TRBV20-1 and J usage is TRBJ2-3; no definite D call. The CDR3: CSARDPRTPHPSGDTQYF. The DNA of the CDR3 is TGCAGTGCTAGAGATCCCAGAACTCCACATCCCTCCGGGGATACGCAGTATTTT.